The rows below give T cell receptor beta chains drawn from one sample of a study of read filtering for tumor transcriptome and immune sequencing. TCRdb analysed the reads with MiXCR anew, one entry per CDR3 protein. The sample carries around 130,000 distinct CDR3 sequences, 13% recorded once. Specimen: a population of CD138-negative cells sorted from bone marrow. The receptors originated from a donor at least 40 years old with multiple myeloma. Each CDR3 is given with its conserved first and last residue. A D gene is named only where the DNA matches it firmly. Expanded clones get a size class; other rows say once, few or many, or leave the size out.

D gene: TRBD2; V gene: TRBV9; J gene: TRBJ2-1; clone size: NA; CDR3 protein: CASSVATTSGLLDGRFF; CDR3 DNA: TGTGCCAGCAGCGTAGCTACGACTAGCGGGCTCTTGGATGGGCGGTTCTTC
D gene: TRBD2; V gene: TRBV7-2; J gene: TRBJ2-7; clone size: many; CDR3 protein: CASSLGTSKYF; CDR3 DNA: TGTGCCAGCAGCTTGGGGACTAGCAAGTACTTC
D gene: TRBD2; V gene: TRBV19; J gene: TRBJ2-3; clone size: NA; CDR3 protein: CASSLWTSGSLHTRRDTQYF; CDR3 DNA: TGTGCCAGTAGTCTTTGGACTAGCGGGAGCCTACATACCCGGCGAGATACGCAGTATTTT
D gene: NA; V gene: TRBV25-1; J gene: TRBJ1-1; clone size: many; CDR3 protein: CASSARGGNTEAFF; CDR3 DNA: TGTGCCAGCAGTGCCCGAGGGGGGAACACTGAAGCTTTCTTT
D gene: NA; V gene: TRBV7-9; J gene: TRBJ1-1; clone size: many; CDR3 protein: CASSRDQGTEAFF; CDR3 DNA: TGTGCCAGCAGCCGGGACCAGGGCACTGAAGCTTTCTTT
D gene: TRBD1; V gene: TRBV7-2; J gene: TRBJ2-7; clone size: many; CDR3 protein: CASSPDRNEQYF; CDR3 DNA: TGTGCCAGCAGCCCGGACAGGAACGAGCAGTACTTC
D gene: TRBD1; V gene: TRBV28; J gene: TRBJ2-3; clone size: many; CDR3 protein: CASSLEGALGTDTQYF; CDR3 DNA: TGTGCCAGCAGTTTAGAGGGGGCGCTGGGCACAGATACGCAGTATTTT
D gene: NA; V gene: TRBV4-1; J gene: TRBJ1-1; clone size: NA; CDR3 protein: CASSQVGEALF; CDR3 DNA: TGCGCCAGCAGCCAAGTAGGGGAAGCTCTCTTT
D gene: TRBD2; V gene: TRBV12-5; J gene: TRBJ2-5; clone size: many; CDR3 protein: CASGSSGRAGEETQYF; CDR3 DNA: TGTGCTAGTGGCTCCAGCGGGAGGGCCGGAGAAGAGACCCAGTACTTC
D gene: NA; V gene: TRBV7-2; J gene: TRBJ2-1; clone size: NA; CDR3 protein: CASSHTGPYNEQFF; CDR3 DNA: TGTGCCAGCAGCCATACCGGGCCCTACAATGAGCAGTTCTTC
D gene: TRBD2; V gene: TRBV4-1; J gene: TRBJ2-1; clone size: many; CDR3 protein: CASSSGTSGYNEQFF; CDR3 DNA: TGTGCCAGCAGTTCCGGGACTAGCGGGTACAATGAGCAGTTCTTC
D gene: NA; V gene: TRBV7-9; J gene: TRBJ2-1; clone size: many; CDR3 protein: CASSLTTVGRGTYNEQFF; CDR3 DNA: TGTGCCAGCAGCTTAACAACCGTAGGGCGGGGTACCTACAATGAGCAGTTCTTC
D gene: TRBD2; V gene: TRBV7-8; J gene: TRBJ2-1; clone size: many; CDR3 protein: CASSLDGTSGYNEQFF; CDR3 DNA: TGTGCCAGCAGCCTAGATGGGACTAGCGGATACAATGAGCAGTTCTTC
D gene: TRBD2; V gene: TRBV11-2; J gene: TRBJ2-2; clone size: many; CDR3 protein: CASSITGTSGSEVTGELFF; CDR3 DNA: TGTGCCAGCAGCATCACCGGGACTAGCGGGAGCGAGGTCACCGGGGAGCTGTTTTTT
D gene: TRBD1; V gene: TRBV7-9; J gene: TRBJ2-4; clone size: many; CDR3 protein: CASSWDSLAKNIQYF; CDR3 DNA: TGTGCCAGCAGCTGGGACAGCCTAGCCAAAAACATTCAGTACTTC
D gene: TRBD2; V gene: TRBV20-1; J gene: TRBJ2-1; clone size: NA; CDR3 protein: CSVRGLAFGEQFF; CDR3 DNA: TGCAGTGTTAGGGGACTAGCGTTTGGTGAGCAGTTCTTC
D gene: TRBD1; V gene: TRBV7-6; J gene: TRBJ1-5; clone size: many; CDR3 protein: CASSLGDSDREPQHF; CDR3 DNA: TGTGCCAGCAGCTTAGGGGACAGCGACAGGGAGCCCCAGCATTTT
D gene: NA; V gene: TRBV20-1; J gene: TRBJ1-1; clone size: many; CDR3 protein: CSASGRLNTEAFF; CDR3 DNA: TGCAGTGCTAGTGGTAGACTGAACACTGAAGCTTTCTTT
D gene: TRBD2; V gene: TRBV29-1; J gene: TRBJ2-3; clone size: many; CDR3 protein: CSVGDGRSHSQYF; CDR3 DNA: TGCAGCGTTGGGGACGGGAGGTCCCACTCGCAGTATTTT
D gene: NA; V gene: TRBV29-1; J gene: TRBJ2-2; clone size: few; CDR3 protein: CRVSSAGELFF; CDR3 DNA: TGCCGCGTGTCTAGCGCCGGGGAGCTGTTTTTT
D gene: TRBD2; V gene: TRBV7-9; J gene: TRBJ2-3; clone size: many; CDR3 protein: CASSLGTSGDTQYF; CDR3 DNA: TGTGCCAGCAGCTTGGGGACTAGCGGGGATACGCAGTATTTT
D gene: NA; V gene: TRBV4-2; J gene: TRBJ2-7; clone size: many; CDR3 protein: CASSQDLGLPYEQYF; CDR3 DNA: TGTGCCAGCAGCCAAGACCTGGGACTTCCTTACGAGCAGTACTTC
D gene: TRBD2; V gene: TRBV6-2/TRBV6-3; J gene: TRBJ2-1; clone size: many; CDR3 protein: CASSSTMGLAGVEQFF; CDR3 DNA: TGTGCCAGCAGTTCCACGATGGGACTAGCGGGTGTCGAGCAGTTCTTC
D gene: NA; V gene: TRBV7-9; J gene: TRBJ1-1; clone size: many; CDR3 protein: CASSQLTGTEAFF; CDR3 DNA: TGTGCCAGCAGCCAGCTGACAGGCACTGAAGCTTTCTTT
D gene: NA; V gene: TRBV7-6; J gene: TRBJ2-7; clone size: many; CDR3 protein: CASSIDRYSYEQYF; CDR3 DNA: TGTGCCAGCAGCATAGACAGGTACTCCTACGAGCAGTACTTC